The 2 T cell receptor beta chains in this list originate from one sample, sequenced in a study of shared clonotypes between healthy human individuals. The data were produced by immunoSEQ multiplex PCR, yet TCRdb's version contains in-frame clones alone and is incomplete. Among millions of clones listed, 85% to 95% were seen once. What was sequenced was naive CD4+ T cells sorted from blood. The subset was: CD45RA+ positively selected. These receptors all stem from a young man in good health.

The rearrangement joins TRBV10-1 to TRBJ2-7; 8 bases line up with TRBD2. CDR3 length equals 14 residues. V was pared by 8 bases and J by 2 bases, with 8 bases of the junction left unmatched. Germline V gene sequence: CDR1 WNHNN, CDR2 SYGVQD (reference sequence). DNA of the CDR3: TGCGCCAGCCGAGCGGGAGACCCTCCCTACGAGCAGTACTTC. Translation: CASRAGDPPYEQYF.

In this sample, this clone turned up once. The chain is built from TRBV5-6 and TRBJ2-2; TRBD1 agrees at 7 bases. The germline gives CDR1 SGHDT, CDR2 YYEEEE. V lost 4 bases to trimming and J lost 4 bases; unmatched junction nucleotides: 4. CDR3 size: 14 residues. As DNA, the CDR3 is TGTGCCAGCAGCCCGGACAGGTCCACCGGGGAGCTGTTTTTT. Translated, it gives CASSPDRSTGELFF.